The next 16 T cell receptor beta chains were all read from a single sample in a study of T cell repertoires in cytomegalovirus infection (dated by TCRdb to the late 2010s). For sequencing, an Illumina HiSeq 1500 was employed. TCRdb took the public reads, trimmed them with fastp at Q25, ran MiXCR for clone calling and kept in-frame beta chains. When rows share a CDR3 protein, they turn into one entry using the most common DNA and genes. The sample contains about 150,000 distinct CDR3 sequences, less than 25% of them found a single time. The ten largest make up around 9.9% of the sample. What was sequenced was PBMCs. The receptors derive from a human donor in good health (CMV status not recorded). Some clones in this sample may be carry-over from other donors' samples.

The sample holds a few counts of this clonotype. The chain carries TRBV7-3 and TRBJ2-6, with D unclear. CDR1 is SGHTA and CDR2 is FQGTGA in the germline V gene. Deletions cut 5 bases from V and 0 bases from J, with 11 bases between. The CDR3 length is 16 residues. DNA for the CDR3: TGTGCCAGCAGCCCTAAAGGCAGCTCTGGGGCCAACGTCCTGACTTTC. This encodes CASSPKGSSGANVLTF.

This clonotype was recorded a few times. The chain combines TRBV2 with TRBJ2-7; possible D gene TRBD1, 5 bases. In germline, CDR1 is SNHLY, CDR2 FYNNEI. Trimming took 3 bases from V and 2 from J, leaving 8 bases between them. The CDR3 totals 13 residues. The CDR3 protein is CASSDSRAYEQYF. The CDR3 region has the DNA TGTGCCAGCAGTGATTCCAGGGCCTACGAGCAGTACTTC.

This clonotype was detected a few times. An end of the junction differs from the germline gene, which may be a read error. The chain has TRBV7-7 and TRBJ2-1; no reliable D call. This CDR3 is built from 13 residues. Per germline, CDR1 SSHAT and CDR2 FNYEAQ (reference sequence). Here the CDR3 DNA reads TGTGCTAGCAGCTCCCGCCAGTATGGTGAGCAGTTCTTC. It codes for CASSSRQYGEQFF.

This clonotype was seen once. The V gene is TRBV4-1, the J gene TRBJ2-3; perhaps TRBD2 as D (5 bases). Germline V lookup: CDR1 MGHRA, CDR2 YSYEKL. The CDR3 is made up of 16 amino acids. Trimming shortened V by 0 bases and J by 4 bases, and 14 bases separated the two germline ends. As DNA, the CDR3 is TGCGCCAGCAGCCAAGAATCGTCGCGGGCGGCAGATACGCAGTATTTT. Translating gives CASSQESSRAADTQYF.

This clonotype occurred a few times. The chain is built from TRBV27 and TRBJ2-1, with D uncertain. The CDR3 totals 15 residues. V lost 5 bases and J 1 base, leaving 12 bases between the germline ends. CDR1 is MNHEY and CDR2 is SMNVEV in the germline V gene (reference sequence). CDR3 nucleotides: TGTGCCAGCAGTCTTGACCTTAGTTCCTACAATGAGCAGTTCTTC. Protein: CASSLDLSSYNEQFF.

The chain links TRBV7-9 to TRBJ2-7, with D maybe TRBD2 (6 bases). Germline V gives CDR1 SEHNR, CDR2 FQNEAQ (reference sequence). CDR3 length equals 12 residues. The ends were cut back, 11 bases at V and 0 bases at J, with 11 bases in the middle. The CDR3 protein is CALGGSSYEQYF. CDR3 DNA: TGTGCCCTCGGGGGTAGCTCCTACGAGCAGTACTTC.

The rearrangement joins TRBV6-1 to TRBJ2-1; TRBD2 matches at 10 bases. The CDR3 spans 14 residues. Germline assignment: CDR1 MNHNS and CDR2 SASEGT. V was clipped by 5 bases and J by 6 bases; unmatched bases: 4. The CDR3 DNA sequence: TGTGCCAGCAGTTTGCCTAGCGGGAGCAATGAGCAGTTCTTC. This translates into CASSLPSGSNEQFF.

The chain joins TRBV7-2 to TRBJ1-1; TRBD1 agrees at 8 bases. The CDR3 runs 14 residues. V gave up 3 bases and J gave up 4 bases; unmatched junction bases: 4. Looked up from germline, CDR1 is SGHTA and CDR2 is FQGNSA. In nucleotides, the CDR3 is TGTGCCAGCAGCTTCCCAGGGGGCGGCACTGAAGCTTTCTTT. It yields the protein CASSFPGGGTEAFF. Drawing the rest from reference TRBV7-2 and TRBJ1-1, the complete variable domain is GAGVSQSPSNKVTEKGKDVELRCDPISGHTALYWYRQSLGQGLEFLIYFQGNSAPDKSGLPSDRFSAERTGGSVSTLTIQRTQQEDSAVYLCASSFPGGGTEAFFGQGTRLTVV.

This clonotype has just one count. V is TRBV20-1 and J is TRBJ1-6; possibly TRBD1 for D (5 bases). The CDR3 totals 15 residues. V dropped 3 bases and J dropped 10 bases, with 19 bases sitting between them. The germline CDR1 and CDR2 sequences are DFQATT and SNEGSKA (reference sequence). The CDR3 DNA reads TGCAGTGCTAGGGGTACCGGGACGGTAGAATCACCCCTCCACTTT. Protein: CSARGTGTVESPLHF.

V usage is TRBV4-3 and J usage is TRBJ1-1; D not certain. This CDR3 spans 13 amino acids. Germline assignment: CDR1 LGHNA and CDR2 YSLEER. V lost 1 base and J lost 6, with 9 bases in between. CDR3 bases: TGCGCCAGCAGCCAAGCCCAACGGGCTGAAGCTTTCTTT. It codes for CASSQAQRAEAFF.

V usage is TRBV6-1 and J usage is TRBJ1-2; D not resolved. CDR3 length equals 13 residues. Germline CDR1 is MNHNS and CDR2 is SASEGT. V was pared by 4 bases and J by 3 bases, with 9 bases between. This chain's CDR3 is CASSASWDYGYTF. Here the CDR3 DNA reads TGTGCCAGCAGTGCCTCGTGGGACTATGGCTACACCTTC.

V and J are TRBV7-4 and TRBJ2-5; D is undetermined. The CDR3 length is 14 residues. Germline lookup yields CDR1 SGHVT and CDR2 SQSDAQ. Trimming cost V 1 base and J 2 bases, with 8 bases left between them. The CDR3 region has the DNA TGTGCCAGCAGCTTAGAGTGGGTTCAAGAGACCCAGTACTTC. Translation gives CASSLEWVQETQYF. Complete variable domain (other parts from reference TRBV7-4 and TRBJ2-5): GAGVSQSPRYKVAKRGRDVALRCDSISGHVTLYWYRQTLGQGSEVLTYSQSDAQRDKSGRPSGRFSAERPERSVSTLKIQRTEQGDSAVYLCASSLEWVQETQYFGPGTRLLVL.

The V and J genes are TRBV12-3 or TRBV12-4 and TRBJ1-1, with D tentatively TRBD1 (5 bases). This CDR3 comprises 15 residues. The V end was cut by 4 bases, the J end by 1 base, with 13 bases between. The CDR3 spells CASSSAGLTNTEAFF. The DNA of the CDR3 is TGTGCCAGCAGTTCCGCGGGACTCACGAACACTGAAGCTTTCTTT.

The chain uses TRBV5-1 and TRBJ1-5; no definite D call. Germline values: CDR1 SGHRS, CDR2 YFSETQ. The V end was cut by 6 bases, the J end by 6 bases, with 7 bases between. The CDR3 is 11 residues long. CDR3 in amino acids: CASMSSQPQHF. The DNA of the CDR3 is TGCGCCAGCATGTCCAGTCAGCCCCAGCATTTT.

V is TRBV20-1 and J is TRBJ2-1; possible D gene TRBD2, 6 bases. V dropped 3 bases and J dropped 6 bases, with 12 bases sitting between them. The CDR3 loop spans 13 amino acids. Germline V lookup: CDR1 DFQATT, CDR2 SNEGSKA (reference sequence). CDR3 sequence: CSASTGTFNEQFF. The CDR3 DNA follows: TGCAGTGCTAGTACCGGGACTTTCAATGAGCAGTTCTTC.

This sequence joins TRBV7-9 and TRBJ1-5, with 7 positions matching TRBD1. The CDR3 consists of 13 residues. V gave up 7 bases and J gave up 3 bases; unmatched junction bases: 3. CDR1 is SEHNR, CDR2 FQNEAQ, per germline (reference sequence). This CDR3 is CASNTGVNQPQHF. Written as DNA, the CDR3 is TGTGCCAGCAACACAGGGGTCAATCAGCCCCAGCATTTT.